This is a list of T cell receptor beta chains from one sample in a study of graft-versus-host responses after intestinal transplantation. Their antigen targets remain unknown. Clones were read by immunoSEQ multiplex PCR, and TCRdb kept only the in-frame ones, dropping some. The sample contains about 100,000 clones, roughly 87% of which appear only once. The sequencing used unstimulated CD4+ T cells sorted from spleen or lymph node cells, collected before transplant. All receptors derive from a human donor who was the organ donor for an intestinal transplant. Each CDR3 is given with its conserved first and last residue. Fields, in order: D gene, V gene, J gene, clone size, CDR3 DNA, CDR3 protein. A D gene is named only where the DNA matches it firmly. Where a row states a size, it is once, few, many or the class of an expanded clone; other rows omit it.

-	TRBV6-5	TRBJ1-4	-	TGTGCCAGCAGCACAGGGACTGAAAAACTGTTTTTT	CASSTGTEKLFF
-	TRBV19	TRBJ2-1	-	TGTGCCAGTACCAACAGGGCCACCTACAATGAGCAGTTCTTC	CASTNRATYNEQFF
TRBD1	TRBV30	TRBJ1-4	-	TGTGCCTGGAGTGCCATACGGGTTACAGGGGGCATCACCACGACTAATGAAAAACTGTTTTTT	CAWSAIRVTGGITTTNEKLFF
TRBD1	TRBV18	TRBJ1-1	-	TGTGCCAGCTCACCCCCCGGACAGGGGGTATGGACTGAAGCTTTCTTT	CASSPPGQGVWTEAFF
-	TRBV6-1	TRBJ1-6	-	TGTGCCAGCAGGCTCAATTCACCCCTCCACTTT	CASRLNSPLHF
TRBD1	TRBV30	TRBJ1-2	-	TGTGCCTGGAGTGTAAACAGGGGAGGGGGACCTTGGGGCTACACCTTC	CAWSVNRGGGPWGYTF
-	TRBV28	TRBJ1-2	few	TGTGCCAGCAGTTTCGGCACCTTCTATGGCTACACCTTC	CASSFGTFYGYTF
-	TRBV7-9	TRBJ1-1	-	TGTGCCAGCAGCCTAGACCTAGGGGCGTACACTGAAGCTTTCTTT	CASSLDLGAYTEAFF
-	TRBV27	TRBJ1-2	-	TGTGCCAGCAGTTTATCCAGGGTGGGGGGCTACACCTTC	CASSLSRVGGYTF
TRBD2	TRBV2	TRBJ2-1	-	TGTGCCAGCAGTGAGGGCGGGGGGTCCGGGGGTGAGCAGTTCTTC	CASSEGGGSGGEQFF
TRBD2	TRBV5-6	TRBJ2-7	-	TGTGCCAGCAGCCTGGGACTAGCGGGGGTTTACGAGCAGTACTTC	CASSLGLAGVYEQYF
-	TRBV27	TRBJ1-4	-	TGTGCCAGCAGTTTATCCTTTTTATCCCCCCGGACAGTTGAATTTGAAAAACTGTTTTTT	CASSLSFLSPRTVEFEKLFF
-	TRBV25-1	TRBJ2-7	once	TGTGCCAGCAGTGGCATGGACAAGTACGAGCAGTACTTC	CASSGMDKYEQYF
-	TRBV11-1	TRBJ1-5	-	TGTGCCAGCTCGGCAAGGGGGGGACAGCCCCAGCATTTT	CASSARGGQPQHF
-	TRBV18	TRBJ2-7	-	TGTGCCAGCTCACCAATCCGGGATCCGGGCTACGAGCAGTACTTC	CASSPIRDPGYEQYF
-	TRBV18	TRBJ1-1	-	TGTGCCAGCTCACCACCGATGGGCAGCCCCATGAACACTGAAGCTTTCTTT	CASSPPMGSPMNTEAFF
-	TRBV11-2	TRBJ1-2	-	TGTGCCAGCAGCTTAACTGGCTCAACGATTGACGGAGGCTACACCTTC	CASSLTGSTIDGGYTF
-	TRBV4-1	TRBJ1-6	-	TGCGCCAGCAGCCCCCGACAGGTTCCGGATAATTCACCCCTCCACTTT	CASSPRQVPDNSPLHF
-	TRBV11-2	TRBJ1-6	-	TGTGCCAGCAGCTTCCGTCGCTCCTATAATTCACCCCTCCACTTT	CASSFRRSYNSPLHF
TRBD1	TRBV5-1	TRBJ1-3	few	TGCGCCAGCAGCTCCAGGGGGTCTGGAAACACCATATATTTT	CASSSRGSGNTIYF
TRBD1	TRBV19	TRBJ1-2	-	TGTGCCAGTAGCCTGTCCGGGACAGGCATTTCGAGGGGCTACACCTTC	CASSLSGTGISRGYTF
-	TRBV30	TRBJ1-5	-	TGTGCCTGGAGTACGGGATTCAATCAGCCCCAGCATTTT	CAWSTGFNQPQHF
-	TRBV30	TRBJ1-5	-	TGTGCCTCGTCTCTGGGGAGCAATCAGCCCCAGCATTTT	CASSLGSNQPQHF
TRBD1	TRBV5-1	TRBJ1-1	-	TGCGCCAGCAGCTTGGCCGGACAGGTGAACACTGAAGCTTTCTTT	CASSLAGQVNTEAFF
-	TRBV7-2	TRBJ1-2	-	TGTGCCAGCAGCATATCAGGGTCAACTAACTATGGCTACACCTTC	CASSISGSTNYGYTF
TRBD1	TRBV10-3	TRBJ1-5	-	TGTGCCATCGGGGACAGGGGGGAGCCCCAGCATTTT	CAIGDRGEPQHF
-	TRBV28	TRBJ1-6	-	TGTGCCACCGTGGGAGGGCCCAGCTCACCCCTCCACTTT	CATVGGPSSPLHF
TRBD1	TRBV28	TRBJ2-5	-	TGTGCCAGCAGTTTCTTGGGACAGGTGGAGACCCAGTACTTC	CASSFLGQVETQYF
-	TRBV10-3	TRBJ2-7	-	TGTGCCATCAGTGCTTCCTACGAGCAGTACTTC	CAISASYEQYF
-	TRBV5-5	TRBJ2-7	-	TGTGCCAGCAAAACCGCAGGGGCCAAGCAGTACTTC	CASKTAGAKQYF
-	TRBV9	TRBJ1-1	-	TGTGCCAGCAGCCCCCGGAGGAACACTGAAGCTTTCTTT	CASSPRRNTEAFF
-	TRBV11-3	TRBJ1-3	once	TGTGCCAGCAGCGGCGGACAGGGAAACACCATATATTTT	CASSGGQGNTIYF
-	TRBV2	TRBJ2-7	-	TGTGCCAGCAGGCGTTCCTACGAGCAGTACTTC	CASRRSYEQYF
-	TRBV2	TRBJ2-5	-	TGTGCCAGCAGTGAATGGTATGACAGGGAGACCCAGTACTTC	CASSEWYDRETQYF
TRBD1	TRBV19	TRBJ1-5	-	TGTGCCAGTAGTATGACAGGGTATCAGCCCCAGCATTTT	CASSMTGYQPQHF
-	TRBV27	TRBJ2-5	-	TGTGCCAGCAGTTTAAGGGGGGGAAAGACCCAGTACTTC	CASSLRGGKTQYF
-	TRBV4-2	TRBJ1-4	once	TGTGCCAGCAGCCAAGATATGGGGGGAAAACTGTTTTTT	CASSQDMGGKLFF
TRBD1	TRBV28	TRBJ2-7	-	TGTGCCAGCACCGGACAGGGAACCTACGAGCAGTACTTC	CASTGQGTYEQYF
TRBD1	TRBV10-3	TRBJ1-2	few	TGTGCCATCAGAACGACAGGGGGCGAGAACTATGGCTACACCTTC	CAIRTTGGENYGYTF
TRBD1	TRBV30	TRBJ1-3	-	TGTGCCTCGGGACAGAAGAACACCATATATTTT	CASGQKNTIYF
TRBD2	TRBV30	TRBJ2-3	-	TGTGCCTGGAGCCGCGGGGAGGGAAGCCCAGATACGCAGTATTTT	CAWSRGEGSPDTQYF
-	TRBV5-6	TRBJ2-3	-	TGTGCCAGCAGCCGTCCGGGGCCAGATACGCAGTATTTT	CASSRPGPDTQYF